Listed below are T cell receptor beta chains from one sample, sequenced in a study of neurological immune-mediated disorders. TCRdb ran MiXCR on the 5' RACE reads and lists one entry per CDR3 protein. The data contain some 66,000 distinct CDR3 sequences, under 5% of them seen just once; the ten biggest clones take up about 6.9%. Sequences were obtained from PBMCs. These receptor sequences come from a man aged 30 to 45 with multiple sclerosis. Both conserved end residues are part of each CDR3. The order of the fields is J gene, V gene, D gene, clone size, CDR3 protein, CDR3 DNA. A D gene is named only where the DNA matches it firmly. Where a row states a size, it is once, few, many or the class of an expanded clone; other rows omit it.

TRBJ2-1 TRBV5-4 TRBD1 - CASSTTGGADEQFF TGTGCCAGCAGCACCACAGGGGGCGCCGATGAGCAGTTCTTC
TRBJ1-5 TRBV4-1 - many CASSQLLHTNQPQHF TGCGCCAGCAGCCAACTCTTACACACCAATCAGCCCCAGCATTTT
TRBJ2-3 TRBV3-1 - many CASSHRGGGSSTDTQYF TGTGCCAGCAGCCATCGAGGGGGGGGATCAAGCACAGATACGCAGTATTTT
TRBJ1-5 TRBV5-1 - - CASRMDLSNQPQHF TGCGCCAGCAGAATGGACCTTAGCAATCAGCCCCAGCATTTT
TRBJ2-4 TRBV3-1 - many CASSPSAGGAKNIQYF TGTGCCAGCAGCCCTTCCGCCGGTGGGGCCAAAAACATTCAGTACTTC
TRBJ1-2 TRBV2 - many CASSDTGSTNYGYTF TGTGCCAGCAGTGACACAGGGTCAACTAACTATGGCTACACCTTC
TRBJ2-2 TRBV20-1 - many CSALGQGNTGELFF TGCAGTGCGCTAGGGCAGGGGAACACCGGGGAGCTGTTTTTT
TRBJ2-7 TRBV10-3 TRBD1 few CATQAPGQGYYEQYF TGTGCCACCCAGGCCCCGGGACAGGGATACTACGAGCAGTACTTC
TRBJ2-1 TRBV10-3 - many CAISESTASSYNEQFF TGTGCCATCAGTGAGTCGACTGCGAGCTCCTACAATGAGCAGTTCTTC
TRBJ1-4 TRBV20-1 - - CSAKGTPAEKLFF TGCAGTGCCAAGGGAACGCCCGCAGAAAAACTGTTTTTT
TRBJ1-3 TRBV10-3 - many CAISDPGSWGNGNTIYF TGTGCCATCAGTGACCCCGGATCTTGGGGGAATGGAAACACCATATATTTT
TRBJ2-3 TRBV7-9 - few CASSRTGTDTQYF TGTGCCAGCAGCCGAACAGGGACAGATACGCAGTATTTT
TRBJ2-1 TRBV5-1 TRBD2 few CASSAAGAPEQFF TGCGCCAGCAGCGCAGCGGGGGCCCCGGAGCAGTTCTTC
TRBJ2-3 TRBV20-1 TRBD1 many CSARDKQGVSTDTQYF TGCAGTGCTAGAGATAAACAGGGGGTTAGCACAGATACGCAGTATTTT
TRBJ2-2 TRBV5-5 TRBD1 many CASRVPGGTGELFF TGTGCCAGCAGGGTCCCAGGGGGCACCGGGGAGCTGTTTTTT
TRBJ2-3 TRBV12-3/TRBV12-4 TRBD2 - CASSRLAGVDTQYF TGTGCCAGCAGTAGACTAGCGGGGGTTGATACGCAGTATTTT
TRBJ2-6 TRBV12-3/TRBV12-4 - many CASRGSGANVLTF TGTGCCAGCAGAGGCTCTGGGGCCAACGTCCTGACTTTC
TRBJ2-7 TRBV20-1 TRBD2 many CSAVSGTSGGYEQYF TGCAGTGCCGTCTCCGGGACTAGCGGGGGTTACGAGCAGTACTTC
TRBJ1-5 TRBV7-2 - - CASSLSNRAATQHF TGTGCCAGCAGCTTATCGAACAGGGCCGCAACCCAGCATTTT
TRBJ1-4 TRBV20-1 - many CSARMGRGEKLFF TGCAGTGCTAGAATGGGGCGGGGGGAAAAACTGTTTTTT